One sample yielded the 14 T cell receptor beta chains listed below, sequenced in a study of shared clonotypes between healthy human individuals. Repertoires were generated with immunoSEQ multiplex PCR, while TCRdb's copy carries only in-frame clones and drops some. The data hold about 510,000 clones, with about 96% observed a single time. Specimen: naive CD4+ T cells sorted from blood. Subset of the sample: CD45RA+ positively selected. The receptors originated from a woman aged 30 to 39 in good health.

This clone was seen only once. Other DNA sequences of this sample code for an identical CDR3. The chain is built from TRBV28 and TRBJ1-2; the D gene is possibly TRBD1 (5 bases). The CDR3 loop spans 12 amino acids. The V and J ends lost 2 bases and 8 bases respectively, with 9 bases between them. CDR1 is MDHEN and CDR2 is SYDVKM in the germline V gene. CDR3 coding DNA: TGTGCCAGCAGTTTACAGGGATCGGGCTACACCTTC. Amino acids: CASSLQGSGYTF.

V usage is TRBV20-1 and J usage is TRBJ2-1; unclear D gene. The ends were cut back, 0 bases at V and 10 bases at J, with 7 bases in the middle. CDR3 length: 11 residues. Germline CDR1 and CDR2: DFQATT and SNEGSKA (reference sequence). CDR3 protein: CSARDLPEQFF. In DNA form, the CDR3 reads TGCAGTGCTAGAGATCTTCCGGAGCAGTTCTTC.

The chain joins TRBV7-9 to TRBJ2-3, with 8 bases fitting TRBD1. The V segment lost 5 bases and the J segment 1 base; nucleotides outside the gene matches: 2. The CDR3 sequence is 14 residues long. Germline CDR1 is SEHNR and CDR2 is FQNEAQ (reference sequence). CDR3 DNA sequence: TGTGCCAGCAGCCGGGGACAGGGCACAGATACGCAGTATTTT. Translating it yields CASSRGQGTDTQYF.

The V gene is TRBV30, the J gene TRBJ1-5; D ambiguous. V gave up 2 bases and J gave up 4 bases, with 9 bases separating them. Germline loops: CDR1 GTSNPN, CDR2 SVGIG (reference sequence). This CDR3 has 13 amino acids. CDR3 sequence reads: CAWSPDLNQPQHF. The CDR3 DNA sequence: TGTGCCTGGAGTCCTGATCTAAATCAGCCCCAGCATTTT.

The rearrangement joins TRBV5-1 to TRBJ2-7; D uncertain. This CDR3 is 15 amino acids long. V lost 0 bases and J 2 bases, leaving 12 bases between the germline ends. Germline values: CDR1 SGHRS, CDR2 YFSETQ. The CDR3 nucleotides read TGCGCCAGCAGCTTGGTTTCTGGCCCGCCCTACGAGCAGTACTTC. Its translation is CASSLVSGPPYEQYF.

This clone was seen only once. This rearrangement joins TRBV5-6 to TRBJ1-5; D not resolved. Trimming left V 0 bases short and J 8 bases short, with 12 bases between. In germline, CDR1 is SGHDT, CDR2 YYEEEE. This CDR3 is 14 amino acids long. In DNA, the CDR3 is TGTGCCAGCAGCTTGGCGGGGTCATTGGAGCCCCAGCATTTT. This codes for CASSLAGSLEPQHF.

The chain employs TRBV18 and TRBJ2-7; possible D gene TRBD2, 5 bases. The CDR3 sequence is 13 residues long. V shed 2 bases and J shed 1 base, with 6 bases lying between them. Germline CDR1 and CDR2: KGHSH and LQKENI. This CDR3 is CASSPLASYEQYF. The DNA for the CDR3 is TGTGCCAGCTCACCATTAGCGTCCTACGAGCAGTACTTC.

This clone appeared a few times. The V gene is TRBV4-2, the J gene TRBJ2-1; no firm D call. V was shortened by 1 base and J by 8 bases, with 9 bases between the two germline ends. Per the germline V gene, CDR1 is LGHNA and CDR2 is YNFKEQ. The CDR3 length is 13 residues. DNA of the CDR3: TGTGCCAGCAGCCAAGGCTTAAGCGATGAGCAGTTCTTC. It encodes CASSQGLSDEQFF.

This clone was detected once. The J gene is TRBJ1-2, the V gene TRBV5-6, with 7 bases matching TRBD1. V lost 3 bases to trimming and J lost 8 bases; unmatched junction nucleotides: 10. The CDR3 covers 14 residues. Germline CDR1 is SGHDT and CDR2 is YYEEEE. The DNA for the CDR3 is TGTGCCAGCAGCTCCTTCGACAGGGCCGGCGGCTACACCTTC. Translating gives CASSSFDRAGGYTF.

V and J are TRBV2 and TRBJ1-1; no clear D gene. This CDR3 region has 12 residues. The ends were cut back, 6 bases at V and 7 bases at J, with 12 bases in the middle. Per germline, CDR1 SNHLY and CDR2 FYNNEI. This chain's CDR3 is CASSPGNFEAFF. The CDR3 coding sequence is TGTGCCAGCAGCCCGGGGAACTTTGAAGCTTTCTTT.

This chain links TRBV5-4 with TRBJ2-5, with 9 bases that match TRBD2. CDR1 is SGHNT, CDR2 YYREEE, per germline (reference sequence). J lost 3 bases, V lost 4 bases, and 10 bases had no gene match. The CDR3 is 16 amino acids. The CDR3, as DNA: TGTGCCAGCAGCCCCTCTAGATTAGCGGGAGAAGAGACCCAGTACTTC. Translating it yields CASSPSRLAGEETQYF.

The V and J genes are TRBV5-3 and TRBJ2-3, with 8 bases matching TRBD2. TRBV5-3 is sorted into the ORF group, with uncertain function. J lost 4 bases, V lost 4 bases, and 11 bases had no gene match. The CDR3 loop spans 16 amino acids. CDR3 bases: TGTGCCAGAAGCGATACCAGCGGGAGAGGGGCAGATACGCAGTATTTT. Translated, it gives CARSDTSGRGADTQYF.

This chain connects TRBV7-9 to TRBJ1-5; D might be TRBD1 (6 bases). Germline assignment: CDR1 SEHNR and CDR2 FQNEAQ (reference sequence). The germline V and J ends were trimmed by 1 base and 5 bases, with 15 bases remaining between them. The CDR3 totals 16 residues. As DNA, the CDR3 is TGTGCCAGCAGCTTAGATGGGGGGCAGAGCTATCAGCCCCAGCATTTT. Its protein product is CASSLDGGQSYQPQHF.

The chain recombines TRBV6-6 with TRBJ2-7, with 11 bases identical to TRBD2. Per the germline V gene, CDR1 is MNHNY and CDR2 is SVGAGI (reference sequence). This CDR3 spans 16 amino acids. With V trimmed by 5 bases and J by 5 bases, 11 bases remained unmatched. The DNA of the CDR3 is TGTGCCAGCAGTCCCCTAATAGCGGGAGGGCCCCACGAGCAGTACTTC. Translating gives CASSPLIAGGPHEQYF.